This T cell receptor beta chain was captured by sequencing in a study of T cell repertoires in cytomegalovirus infection. The wider study: Recently identified HLA-C-restricted and well-studied HLA-B-restricted CMV epitopes were used. CMV infection together with matching HLA type was indicated by public TCR beta signatures. Study results and limitations: HLA-C-restricted CMV clonotypes gave the most frequent clonotype in two of eight donors. Public TCR beta family frequency separated CMV-and-HLA carriers, including in an independent cohort.

Regarding this clonotype: Its matching antigen is unknown.

Each CDR3 protein is one row after TCRdb ran MiXCR on the reads. The sample lists 700,000 to 900,000 distinct CDR3 sequences; roughly 28% were seen once. Trimming pared 3 bases from V and 7 bases from J, leaving 12 bases between. CDR3 length: 13 amino acids. CDR1 is MNHEY and CDR2 is SMNVEV in the germline V gene (reference sequence). The J gene is TRBJ2-5, the V gene TRBV27; D not certain. This receptor was obtained from a human donor in good health (CMV status not recorded). Some clones in this sample may be carry-over from other donors' samples. The sequencing here drew on cultured CD8+ T cells from PBMCs, taken from culture after CMV antigen stimulation. The CDR3 here is CASSFGRLRTQYF. The CDR3 bases are TGTGCCAGCAGTTTCGGACGCTTACGGACCCAGTACTTC.